This T cell receptor (beta chain) was sequenced in a study of shared clonotypes between healthy human individuals. On this clone: Its antigen is still unknown.

From CD4+ cells came CD45RA+ naive and CD45RA-negative memory subsets. Produced via immunoSEQ multiplex PCR; TCRdb's table is partial and in-frame only. The sample yields some 980,000 clones, 76% seen once. Study-wide findings and caveats: A handful of donors showed sharing of around 5% of naive CD4 clonotypes.

The CDR3 covers 13 residues. Germline-derived CDR1 and CDR2 are KGHSH and LQKENI. The V end was cut by 4 bases, the J end by 5 bases, with 11 bases between. The sequenced sample was memory CD4+ T cells sorted from blood. As for subset: CD45RA-negative fraction. The rearrangement joins TRBV18 to TRBJ2-5; D perhaps matches TRBD1 (6 bases). The TCR originated in a young man in good health. The CDR3 is CASSRQARETQYF. The DNA for the CDR3 is TGTGCCAGCTCACGACAGGCGCGGGAGACCCAGTACTTC.